Below, 26 T cell receptor beta chains from the same sample are listed, as sequenced in a study of blood T cell repertoires in COVID-19. The method was immunoSEQ multiplex PCR; TCRdb's version includes in-frame clones alone and lacks a portion of them. The sample has about 100,000 clones; 90% to 95% are singletons. Sequenced sample: peripheral blood. Receptors were obtained from a man in his fifties or sixties with acute or convalescent COVID-19.

The rearrangement joins TRBV19 to TRBJ2-1, with 7 bases fitting TRBD1. This CDR3 comprises 16 residues. V lost 4 bases, J lost 9 bases, and 15 bases stayed unmatched. CDR1 and CDR2 from the germline V gene are LNHDA and SQIVND (reference sequence). The chain's CDR3 is CASSTRDSKWDGEQFF. The CDR3 DNA is TGTGCCAGTAGTACCCGGGACAGTAAGTGGGACGGTGAGCAGTTCTTC.

The V gene is TRBV5-4, the J gene TRBJ1-2, with 7 bases aligning to TRBD1. J was trimmed by 4 bases and V by 4 bases; bases with no gene match: 13. The CDR3 extends over 16 amino acids. Germline V gene lookup returns CDR1 SGHNT and CDR2 YYREEE (reference sequence). In DNA, the CDR3 is TGTGCCAGCAGCCAAGGGACAGTTCCGCTCCTCTATGGCTACACCTTC. Its protein product is CASSQGTVPLLYGYTF.

This clone occurred once. The rearrangement uses TRBV6-2 or TRBV6-3 and TRBJ2-1, with D possibly being TRBD2 (5 bases). V was trimmed by 0 bases and J by 2 bases, leaving 8 bases between them. The germline V gene encodes CDR1 MNHEY and CDR2 SVGEGT. The CDR3 is 15 residues long. This chain's CDR3 is CASSYSGKTYNEQFF. The CDR3, as DNA: TGTGCCAGCAGTTACTCCGGGAAAACCTACAATGAGCAGTTCTTC.

The rearrangement joins TRBV29-1 to TRBJ1-1; D is undetermined. There are 10 residues in the CDR3. Germline loops: CDR1 SQVTM, CDR2 ANQGSEA. V was clipped by 5 bases and J by 9 bases, with 10 bases between them. The CDR3 region has the DNA TGCAGCGTTTCCCTCCTTCAAGCTTTCTTT. Encoded protein: CSVSLLQAFF.

The CDR3 protein is CSASPGGIGELFF. The CDR3 DNA sequence: TGCAGTGCTAGTCCAGGGGGAATCGGGGAGCTGTTTTTT. The rearrangement uses TRBV20-1 and TRBJ2-2; 7 bases map to TRBD1. CDR1 and CDR2 from the germline V gene are DFQATT and SNEGSKA (reference sequence). V was clipped by 3 bases and J by 7 bases; unmatched bases: 5. CDR3 length: 13 amino acids.

The V call is TRBV7-6, the J call TRBJ2-1, with 7 bases matching TRBD2. In germline, CDR1 is SGHVS, CDR2 FNYEAQ. Trimming removed 0 bases from V and 4 bases from J; junction bases left unmatched: 6. The length of the CDR3 is 16 residues. CDR3 sequence: CASSLAGTNPYNEQFF. The CDR3 DNA reads as TGTGCCAGCAGCTTAGCCGGGACTAACCCTTACAATGAGCAGTTCTTC.

This chain connects TRBV28 to TRBJ2-2; 8 bases are a match to TRBD2. The junction had 7 bases not matched to a gene; V was cut back by 5 bases and J by 2 bases. CDR1 is MDHEN, CDR2 SYDVKM, per germline. CDR3 length: 16 amino acids. The CDR3 DNA sequence: TGTGCCAGCAGTCACCGGGGGGGCGCAAACACCGGGGAGCTGTTTTTT. Its translation: CASSHRGGANTGELFF.

The chain combines TRBV4-2 with TRBJ1-5; D is uncertain. Trimming took off 0 bases at V and 4 bases at J, with 16 bases between the two ends. The germline V gene encodes CDR1 LGHNA and CDR2 YNFKEQ. CDR3 length equals 17 residues. DNA of the CDR3: TGTGCCAGCAGCCAAGATATCAAGGTAAGGCGGAATCAGCCCCAGCATTTT. Its protein product is CASSQDIKVRRNQPQHF.

The chain is built from TRBV5-1 and TRBJ1-3; no clear D gene. The CDR3 is made up of 14 amino acids. The V end was cut by 2 bases, the J end by 0 bases, with 6 bases between. Germline values: CDR1 SGHRS, CDR2 YFSETQ. CDR3 in amino acids: CASSFGSSGNTIYF. CDR3 sequence (DNA): TGCGCCAGCAGCTTCGGGAGCTCTGGAAACACCATATATTTT.

The V gene is TRBV4-1, the J gene TRBJ1-1, with unresolved D. CDR1 and CDR2 (germline): MGHRA, YSYEKL. The V and J ends lost 2 bases and 3 bases respectively, with 13 bases between them. The length of the CDR3 is 15 residues. The CDR3 reads CASSQNELTDTEAFF. As DNA, the CDR3 is TGCGCCAGCAGCCAAAACGAGTTAACGGACACTGAAGCTTTCTTT.

V is TRBV5-6 and J is TRBJ2-7; a weak D match, TRBD1 (5 bases). CDR3 length: 14 amino acids. CDR1 and CDR2 (germline): SGHDT, YYEEEE. The V end lost 6 bases, the J end lost 5 bases, and 18 bases lay between the germline ends. The CDR3 sequence: CASILRGAGDEQYF. As DNA, the CDR3 is TGTGCCAGCATATTAAGGGGTGCCGGCGACGAGCAGTACTTC.

The rearrangement joins TRBV7-9 to TRBJ2-1, with TRBD2 identical over 8 bases. The CDR3 length is 14 residues. V shed 0 bases and J 6 bases; nucleotides not matched to a gene: 1. Germline V gene data show CDR1 as SEHNR and CDR2 as FQNEAQ (reference sequence). DNA for the CDR3: TGTGCCAGCAGCTTAGCGGGGACTAGCAATGAGCAGTTCTTC. It encodes CASSLAGTSNEQFF.

This clone was observed a single time. The rearrangement links TRBV15 to TRBJ2-5; 9 bases line up with TRBD2. V was clipped by 5 bases and J by 5 bases; unmatched bases: 3. The CDR3 covers 13 residues. Germline-derived CDR1 and CDR2 are LNHNV and YYDKDF (reference sequence). The CDR3 nucleotides are TGTGCCACCAGCGGCGGGGGGGATGAGACCCAGTACTTC. It encodes CATSGGGDETQYF.

The chain is built from TRBV18 and TRBJ1-3; D gene uncertain. The germline V gene has CDR1 KGHSH and CDR2 LQKENI. Trimming shortened V by 6 bases and J by 4 bases, and 19 bases separated the two germline ends. This CDR3 comprises 16 residues. This CDR3 is CASSQTTTIPGNTIYF. CDR3 nucleotide sequence: TGTGCCAGCTCCCAGACAACGACTATACCAGGAAACACCATATATTTT.

CDR3 region: CASSLGGYGSPLHF. CDR3 DNA sequence: TGTGCCAGCAGCTTAGGCGGGTACGGTTCACCCCTCCACTTT. The J gene is TRBJ1-6, the V gene TRBV7-3, with D unclear. This CDR3 has 14 residues. Looked up from germline, CDR1 is SGHTA and CDR2 is FQGTGA. Between the trimmed V and J ends, which lost 2 bases and 9 bases, there was a span of 11 bases.

CDR3 bases: TGCAGCGTGGGGGCTACCGGGGCAAACACCATATATTTT. This sequence encodes CSVGATGANTIYF. The chain links TRBV29-1 to TRBJ1-3, with D possibly TRBD1 on 6 matching bases. Per the germline V gene, CDR1 is SQVTM and CDR2 is ANQGSEA. The CDR3 sequence is 13 residues long. Trimming stripped 6 bases from V and 6 bases from J, with 15 bases between.

The chain employs TRBV4-1 and TRBJ2-5; D is ambiguous. The CDR3 contains 16 residues. The V gene lost 3 bases and the J gene lost 5 bases, with 19 bases spanning the gap. Germline assignment: CDR1 MGHRA and CDR2 YSYEKL. As DNA, the CDR3 is TGCGCCAGCAGCCAGGCGTTAAGGTCGATGAGGGAGACCCAGTACTTC. Amino acid sequence: CASSQALRSMRETQYF.

The CDR3 DNA reads as TGTGCCAGCAGTTTAGCAGGGGCGGTAGGCACTGAAGCTTTCTTT. It yields the protein CASSLAGAVGTEAFF. V is TRBV27 and J is TRBJ1-1; weak D call: TRBD1 (6 bases). The CDR3 contains 15 residues. The germline V gene encodes CDR1 MNHEY and CDR2 SMNVEV (reference sequence). Trimming took 2 bases from V and 4 from J, leaving 14 bases between them.

The rearrangement joins TRBV5-4 to TRBJ1-1; D might be TRBD1 (6 bases). Germline CDR1 reads SGHNT; CDR2 reads YYREEE (reference sequence). This CDR3 has 15 amino acids. V was shortened by 3 bases and J by 5 bases, with 17 bases between the two germline ends. CDR3 in amino acids: CASSSPEGGATEAFF. CDR3 bases: TGTGCCAGCAGCTCCCCAGAAGGGGGGGCTACTGAAGCTTTCTTT.

This chain links TRBV4-2 with TRBJ2-5; TRBD2 aligns across 8 bases. Trimming removed 0 bases from V and 0 bases from J; junction bases left unmatched: 3. The germline gives CDR1 LGHNA, CDR2 YNFKEQ. This CDR3 has 16 amino acids. CDR3: CASSQESSGDQETQYF. The DNA for the CDR3 is TGTGCCAGCAGCCAAGAGAGTAGCGGGGACCAAGAGACCCAGTACTTC.

The chain uses TRBV6-5 and TRBJ1-2, with D uncertain. Germline V gene data show CDR1 as MNHEY and CDR2 as SVGAGI. The CDR3 contains 15 residues. V lost 7 bases and J 3 bases, leaving 18 bases between the germline ends. The CDR3 sequence: CASKGAEGRDYGYTF. CDR3 nucleotides: TGTGCCAGCAAAGGTGCCGAGGGTAGGGACTATGGCTACACCTTC.

The chain is built from TRBV15 and TRBJ1-4, with 7 bases matching TRBD1. This CDR3 is built from 18 residues. Germline V CDR1 and CDR2: LNHNV, YYDKDF (reference sequence). Trimming took 3 bases from V and 0 from J; bases not matched to a gene: 10. CDR3 coding DNA: TGTGCCACCAGCAGGACGACAGGGAAGTATCCAACTAATGAAAAACTGTTTTTT. As protein: CATSRTTGKYPTNEKLFF.

This chain joins TRBV30 and TRBJ1-2, with 7 bases identical to TRBD1. Germline V gene lookup returns CDR1 GTSNPN and CDR2 SVGIG (reference sequence). V lost 2 bases, J lost 4 bases, and 1 base stayed unmatched. This CDR3 is 12 amino acids long. The DNA for the CDR3 is TGTGCCTGGAGTCGGGACAGCTATGGCTACACCTTC. Its protein is CAWSRDSYGYTF. The full variable domain, rest sourced from reference TRBV30 and TRBJ1-2, is SQTIHQWPATLVQPVGSPLSLECTVEGTSNPNLYWYRQAAGRGLQLLFYSVGIGQISSEVPQNLSASRPQDRQFILSSKKLLLSDSGFYLCAWSRDSYGYTFGSGTRLTVV.

The chain links TRBV4-1 to TRBJ1-1; TRBD1 is a possible D gene (6 bases). This CDR3 is 16 amino acids long. Germline lookup yields CDR1 MGHRA and CDR2 YSYEKL. Trimming removed 1 base from V and 0 bases from J, with 12 bases in between. CDR3 sequence reads: CASSQGFPGVNTEAFF. The CDR3 bases are TGCGCCAGCAGCCAAGGATTTCCAGGGGTGAACACTGAAGCTTTCTTT.

The chain employs TRBV28 and TRBJ2-2, with D possibly TRBD2 on 5 matching bases. The CDR3 length is 18 residues. Deletions cut 4 bases from V and 3 bases from J, with 21 bases between. Germline assignment: CDR1 MDHEN and CDR2 SYDVKM. For the CDR3, the DNA is TGTGCCAGCAGTTACTCACAGCAGCATCGTAGCGACACCGGGGAGCTGTTTTTT. It yields the protein CASSYSQQHRSDTGELFF.

The V and J genes are TRBV19 and TRBJ1-6; D ambiguous. The CDR3 totals 13 residues. Germline V gene data show CDR1 as LNHDA and CDR2 as SQIVND (reference sequence). Trimming took off 9 bases at V and 8 bases at J, with 14 bases between the two ends. CDR3 in DNA: TGTGCCAGCTCCTGGAAGGAGGATTCACCCCTCCACTTT. Its translation is CASSWKEDSPLHF.